The sequence of this T cell receptor (beta chain) was determined in a study of T cells in women clearing cervical HPV infection. J lost 2 bases, V lost 4 bases, and 2 bases had no gene match. CDR3 length equals 14 residues. In germline, CDR1 is MNHNS, CDR2 SASEGT. About this clone: Antigen unknown. The read ends 3 residues early relative to the CDR3; the germline J gene fills the gap.

Average input was approximately 1,200 ng genomic DNA for immunoSEQ TCR beta CDR3 amplification. The protocol was immunoSEQ multiplex PCR, while the TCRdb copy is restricted to in-frame clones and leaves out a portion. Found here are fewer than 35,000 clones; the top ten clones hold around 16%. The study's findings and limits: Each sample's T-cell count was unknown, possibly confounding richness.

The sequencing sample was made of blood buffy coat. The J gene is TRBJ2-5, the V gene TRBV6-1, with 9 bases identical to TRBD1. The TCR sequence derives from a woman aged 18-69 years with a cervical HPV16 infection that either progressed to CIN3+ or cleared (not recorded which). The CDR3 sequence: CASSATGGQETQYF. Partial CDR3 DNA: TGTGCCAGCAGTGCGACAGGGGGACAAGAGACC.